This T cell receptor (beta chain) originates from a study of blood T cell repertoires in COVID-19. The overall study: Material from acute and convalescent COVID-19 was sourced from the United States, Italy and Spain. Sample material is recorded as cDNA or gDNA derived from T cells, B-cell-depleted T cells, or PBMCs.

Authors' methods: How many nucleated cells were present was estimated from reference gene primer amplification. Only in-frame clones appear in the TCRdb table, and some are missing; sequencing was by immunoSEQ multiplex PCR. D and trimming were read from the DNA, whereas the V and J calls and clone size are those reported in that table. The data hold more than 85,000 clones, with 70% to 90% observed a single time. The CDR3 runs to 13 residues. The V end lost 0 bases, the J end lost 4 bases, and 8 bases lay between the germline ends. Germline V gives CDR1 SGHRS, CDR2 YFSETQ. The specimen was peripheral blood. The TCR comes from an older woman with acute or convalescent COVID-19. This chain connects TRBV5-1 to TRBJ2-7; D might be TRBD1 (6 bases). CDR3 residues: CASSLGDTYEQYF. In DNA form, the CDR3 reads TGCGCCAGCAGCTTGGGGGACACGTACGAGCAGTACTTC.